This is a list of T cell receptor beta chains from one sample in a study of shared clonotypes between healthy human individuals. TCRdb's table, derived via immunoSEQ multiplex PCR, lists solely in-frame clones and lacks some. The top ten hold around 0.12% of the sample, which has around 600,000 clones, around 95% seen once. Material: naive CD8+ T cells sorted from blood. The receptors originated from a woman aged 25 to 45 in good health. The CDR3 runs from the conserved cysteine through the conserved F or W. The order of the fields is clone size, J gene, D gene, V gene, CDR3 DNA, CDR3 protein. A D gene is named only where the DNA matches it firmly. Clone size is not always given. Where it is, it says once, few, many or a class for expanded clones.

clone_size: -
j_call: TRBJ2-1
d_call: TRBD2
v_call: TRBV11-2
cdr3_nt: TGTGCCAGCAGCCCCCATGCCAGCGGGAGGTACAATGAGCAGTTCTTC
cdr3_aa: CASSPHASGRYNEQFF

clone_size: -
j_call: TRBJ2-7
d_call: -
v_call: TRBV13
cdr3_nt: TGTGCCAGCAGCTTAGGCAGGGTCTCCTACGAGCAGTACTTC
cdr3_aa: CASSLGRVSYEQYF

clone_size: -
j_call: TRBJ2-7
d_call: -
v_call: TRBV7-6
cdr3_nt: TGTGCCAGCAGGAATAACGGGACGTCCTCCTACGAGCAGTACTTC
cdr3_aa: CASRNNGTSSYEQYF

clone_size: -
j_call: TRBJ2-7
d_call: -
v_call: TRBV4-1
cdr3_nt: TGCGCCAGCAGCCAGGGTCCGATGGCAACCGTAAACTCCTACGAGCAGTACTTC
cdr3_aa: CASSQGPMATVNSYEQYF

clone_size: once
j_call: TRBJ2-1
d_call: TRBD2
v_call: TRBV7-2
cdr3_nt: TGTGCCAGCAGCTTGCTTGGGGGAGGGTACAATGAGCAGTTCTTC
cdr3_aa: CASSLLGGGYNEQFF

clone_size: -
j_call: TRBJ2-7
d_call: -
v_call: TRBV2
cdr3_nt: TGTGCCAGCAGTCCAGGACCCTACGAGCAGTACTTC
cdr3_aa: CASSPGPYEQYF

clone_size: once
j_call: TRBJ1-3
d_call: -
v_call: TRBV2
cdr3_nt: TGTGCCAGCAGTGAGGAGTTCGGCTCTGGAAACACCATATATTTT
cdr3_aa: CASSEEFGSGNTIYF

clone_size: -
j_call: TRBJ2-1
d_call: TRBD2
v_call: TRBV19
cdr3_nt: TGTGCCAGTAGTGCCCCTAGCGGACTCGTACAATATGAGCAGTTCTTC
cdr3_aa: CASSAPSGLVQYEQFF

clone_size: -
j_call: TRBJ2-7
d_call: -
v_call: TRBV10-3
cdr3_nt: TGTGCCACCCAGATTGAGCAGGATCCTTCCTACGAGCAGTACTTC
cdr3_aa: CATQIEQDPSYEQYF

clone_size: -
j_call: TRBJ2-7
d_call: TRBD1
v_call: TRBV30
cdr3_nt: TGTGCCTGGAGCGAGGGACAGGGCCTATCCGAGCAGTACTTC
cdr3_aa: CAWSEGQGLSEQYF

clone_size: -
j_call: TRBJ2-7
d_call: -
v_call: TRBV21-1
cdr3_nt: TGTGCCAGCAGCAGAGCTCGATTGGCAGCCCTCTACGAGCAGTACTTC
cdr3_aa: CASSRARLAALYEQYF

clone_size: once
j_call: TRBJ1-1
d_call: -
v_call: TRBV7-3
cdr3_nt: TGTGCCAGCAGCTTATCAGCCAGCACTGAAGCTTTCTTT
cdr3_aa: CASSLSASTEAFF

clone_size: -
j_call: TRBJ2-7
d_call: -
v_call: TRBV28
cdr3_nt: TGTGCCAGCATTAAGGTAGGGGGTACCTACGAGCAGTACTTC
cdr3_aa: CASIKVGGTYEQYF

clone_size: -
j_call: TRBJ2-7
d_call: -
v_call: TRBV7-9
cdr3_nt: TGTGCCAGCAGCTCAAACCCTTCCTACGAGCAGTACTTC
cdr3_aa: CASSSNPSYEQYF

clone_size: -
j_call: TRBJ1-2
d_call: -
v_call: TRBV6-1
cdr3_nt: TGTGCCATCGCATCTGGCAACTTCAACTATGGCTACACCTTC
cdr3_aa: CAIASGNFNYGYTF

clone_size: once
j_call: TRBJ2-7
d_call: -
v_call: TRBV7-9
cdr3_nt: TGTGCCAGCAGTAGACAGAGTGCCCCCTACGAGCAGTACTTC
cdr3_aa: CASSRQSAPYEQYF

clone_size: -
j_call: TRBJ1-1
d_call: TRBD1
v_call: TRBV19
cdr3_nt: TGTGCCAGTAGTATACAACAGGGGATTGTCGAAGCTTTCTTT
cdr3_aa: CASSIQQGIVEAFF

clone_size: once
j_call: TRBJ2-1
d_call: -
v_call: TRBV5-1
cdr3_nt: TGCGCCAGCAGCTTCGGCAGGGTCGGTTACAATGAGCAGTTCTTC
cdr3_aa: CASSFGRVGYNEQFF

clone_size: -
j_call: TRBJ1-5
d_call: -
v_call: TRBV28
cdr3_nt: TGTGCCAGCAGTTTATTGGGGTTTCAGCCCCAGCATTTT
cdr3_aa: CASSLLGFQPQHF

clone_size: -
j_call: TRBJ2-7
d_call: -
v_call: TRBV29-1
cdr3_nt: TGCAGCGTTAGGGACTCCACCTACGAGCAGTACTTC
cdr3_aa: CSVRDSTYEQYF

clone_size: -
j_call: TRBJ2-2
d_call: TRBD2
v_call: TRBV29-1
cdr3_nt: TGCAGCGTCGGTTTAGGGCTAGCGGGCCTCACCGGGGAGCTGTTTTTT
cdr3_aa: CSVGLGLAGLTGELFF

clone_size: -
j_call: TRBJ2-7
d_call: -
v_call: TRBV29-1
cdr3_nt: TGCAGCGTTGTGGTAGCGGACGTATACGAGCAGTACTTC
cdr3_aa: CSVVVADVYEQYF

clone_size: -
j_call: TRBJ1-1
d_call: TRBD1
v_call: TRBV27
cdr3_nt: TGTGCCAGCAGTAATAGGGGGCGTTCGGTCACTGAAGCTTTCTTT
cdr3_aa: CASSNRGRSVTEAFF

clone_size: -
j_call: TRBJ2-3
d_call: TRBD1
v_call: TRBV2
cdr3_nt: TGTGCCAGCAGTGAAGGGGAACAGGGGATATCTCTGGATACGCAGTATTTT
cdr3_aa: CASSEGEQGISLDTQYF

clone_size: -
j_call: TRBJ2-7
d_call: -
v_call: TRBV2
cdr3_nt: TGTGCCAGCGGGAATAAGCGGGCCGACTCCTACGAGCAGTACTTC
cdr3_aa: CASGNKRADSYEQYF

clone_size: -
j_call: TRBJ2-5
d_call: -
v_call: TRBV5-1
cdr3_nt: TGCGCCAGCAGCTCCCTAGGGTGGAGGTCCCTTGGGGAGACCCAGTACTTC
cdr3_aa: CASSSLGWRSLGETQYF

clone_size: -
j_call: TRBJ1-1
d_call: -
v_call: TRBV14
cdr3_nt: TGTGCCAGCAGCCAAGAGAGGGGCGAGGGAGAGCGTGAAGCTTTCTTT
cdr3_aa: CASSQERGEGEREAFF

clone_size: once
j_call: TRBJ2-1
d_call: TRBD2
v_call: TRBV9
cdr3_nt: TGTGCCAGCAGCGTAGAGACTAGCGGGGAGCAGTTCTTC
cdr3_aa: CASSVETSGEQFF

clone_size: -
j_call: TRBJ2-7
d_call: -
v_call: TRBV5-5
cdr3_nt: TGTGCCAGCAGCTTACCGGGGGAGGGGGAGAGCGACGAGCAGTACTTC
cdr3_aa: CASSLPGEGESDEQYF

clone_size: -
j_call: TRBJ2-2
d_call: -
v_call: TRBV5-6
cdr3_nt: TGTGCCAGCAGCTTAGGCCGGGCCGGGGAGCTGTTTTTT
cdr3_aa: CASSLGRAGELFF

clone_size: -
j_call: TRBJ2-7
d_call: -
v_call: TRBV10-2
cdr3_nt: TGCGCCAGCAGTGAGTCAACAGCTTACGAGCAGTACTTC
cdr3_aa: CASSESTAYEQYF

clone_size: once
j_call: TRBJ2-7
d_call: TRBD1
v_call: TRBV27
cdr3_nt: TGTGCCAGCCGTGGGGACAGCGCCTACGAGCAGTACTTC
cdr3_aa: CASRGDSAYEQYF

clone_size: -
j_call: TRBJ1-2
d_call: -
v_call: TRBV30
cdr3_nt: TGTGCCTGGACAGTTAACTATGGCTACACCTTC
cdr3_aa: CAWTVNYGYTF

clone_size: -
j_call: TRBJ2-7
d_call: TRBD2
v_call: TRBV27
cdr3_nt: TGTGCCAGCAGTTCCAGATCCCGGGAGGACGAGCAGTACTTC
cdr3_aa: CASSSRSREDEQYF

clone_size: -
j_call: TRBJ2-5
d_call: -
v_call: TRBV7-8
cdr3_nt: TGTGCCAGCAGCCCCATGCTCGAGGGAGAGGAGACCCAGTACTTC
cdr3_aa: CASSPMLEGEETQYF

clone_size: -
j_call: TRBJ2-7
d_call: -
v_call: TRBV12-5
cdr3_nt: TGTGCTAGTGGTTTGGCCACGGGGTACCCCCAGGACGAGCAGTACTTC
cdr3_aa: CASGLATGYPQDEQYF

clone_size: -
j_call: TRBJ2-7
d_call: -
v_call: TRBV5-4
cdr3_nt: TGTGCCAGCAGCTTGGAACGGGCCTACGAGCAGTACTTC
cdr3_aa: CASSLERAYEQYF

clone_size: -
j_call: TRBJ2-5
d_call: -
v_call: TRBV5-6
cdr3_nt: TGTGCCAGCAGCTTCGGGGTGACGAAAGAGACCCAGTACTTC
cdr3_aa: CASSFGVTKETQYF

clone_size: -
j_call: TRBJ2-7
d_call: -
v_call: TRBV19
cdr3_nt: TGTGCCAGTAGCCCCGGACTGACCTACGAGCAGTACTTC
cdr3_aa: CASSPGLTYEQYF

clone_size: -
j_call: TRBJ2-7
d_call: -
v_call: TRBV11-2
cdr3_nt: TGTGCCAGCAGCGGGGACCCTTCCTACGAGCAGTACTTC
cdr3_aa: CASSGDPSYEQYF

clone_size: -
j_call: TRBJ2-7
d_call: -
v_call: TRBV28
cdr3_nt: TGTGCCAGCAGTTTCGCACCTACCTACGAGCAGTACTTC
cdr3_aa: CASSFAPTYEQYF

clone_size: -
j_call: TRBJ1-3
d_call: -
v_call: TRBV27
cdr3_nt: TGTGCCAGCTTCTCTGGAAACACCATATATTTT
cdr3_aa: CASFSGNTIYF

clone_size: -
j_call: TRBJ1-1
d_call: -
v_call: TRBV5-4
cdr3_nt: TGTGCCAGCAGCTTAGGGACTGGGAACACTGAAGCTTTCTTT
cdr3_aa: CASSLGTGNTEAFF

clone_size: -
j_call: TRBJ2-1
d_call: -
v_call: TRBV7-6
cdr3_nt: TGTGCCAGCAGCTTGGAGGGCCTTGAGCAGTTCTTC
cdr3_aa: CASSLEGLEQFF

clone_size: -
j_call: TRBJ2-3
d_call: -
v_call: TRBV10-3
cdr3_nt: TGTGCCATCAGTGAGGGCACAGATACGCAGTATTTT
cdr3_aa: CAISEGTDTQYF

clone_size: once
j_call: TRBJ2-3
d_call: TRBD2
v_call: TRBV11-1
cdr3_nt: TGTGCCAGCAGCCGAGGACTAGCGGGAGTCTGGGATACGCAGTATTTT
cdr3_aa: CASSRGLAGVWDTQYF

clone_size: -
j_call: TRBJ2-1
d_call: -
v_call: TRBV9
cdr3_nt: TGTGCCAGCAGCGTAGTCCGGAGCGGCCGACAAGACAATGAGCAGTTCTTC
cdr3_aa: CASSVVRSGRQDNEQFF